These 15 T cell receptor beta chains share one sample of origin, sequenced in a study of blood T cell repertoires in COVID-19. Some clones are missing from TCRdb's copy, which holds only in-frame ones; the method was immunoSEQ multiplex PCR. The table has about 280,000 clones, about four fifths seen once. The specimen sequenced was PBMCs or T cells enriched from blood (not recorded which). The receptors were gathered from a man in his forties who had been exposed to COVID-19.

The V call is TRBV7-9, the J call TRBJ1-2; TRBD1 matches 7 bases. J lost 2 bases, V lost 5 bases, and 5 bases had no gene match. Germline-derived CDR1 and CDR2 are SEHNR and FQNEAQ (reference sequence). The CDR3 extends over 14 amino acids. Here the CDR3 DNA reads TGTGCCAGCAGCCCAGGGGGAGGAAACTATGGCTACACCTTC. This gives the protein CASSPGGGNYGYTF.

This clone was observed a few times. V usage is TRBV24-1 and J usage is TRBJ2-5, with 12 positions matching TRBD2. The ends lost 4 bases at V and 5 bases at J; junction bases unmatched: 7. CDR1 is KGHDR, CDR2 SFDVKD, per germline. The CDR3 has 16 amino acids. Written as DNA, the CDR3 is TGTGCCACCAGTGAGGGGACTAGCGGGCGGAGTGAGACCCAGTACTTC. Translated, it gives CATSEGTSGRSETQYF.

The table lists this clone with a few counts. The genes are TRBV28 and TRBJ1-6, with D hard to call. CDR1 and CDR2 (germline): MDHEN, SYDVKM. Trimming pared 5 bases from V and 6 bases from J, leaving 5 bases between. CDR3 length: 12 residues. CDR3: CASSIRNSPLHF. As DNA, the CDR3 is TGTGCCAGCAGTATCCGTAATTCACCCCTCCACTTT.

This chain connects TRBV6-5 to TRBJ1-3; D is undetermined. The germline CDR1 and CDR2 sequences are MNHEY and SVGAGI. The CDR3 runs 15 residues. The V gene lost 6 bases and the J gene lost 1 base, with 13 bases spanning the gap. The CDR3 protein is CASSPPAASGNTIYF. CDR3 bases: TGTGCCAGCAGCCCCCCAGCGGCTTCTGGAAACACCATATATTTT.

The chain has TRBV5-3 and TRBJ2-1; 9 bases agree with TRBD2. TRBV5-3 is an open reading frame, and its role is uncertain. With 3 bases clipped from V and 11 bases from J, the junction kept 9 bases outside the gene matches. The CDR3 is made up of 14 amino acids. CDR3 protein: CARSYPSGRIQQFF. CDR3 coding DNA: TGTGCCAGAAGCTACCCCAGCGGGAGGATCCAGCAGTTCTTC.

The chain couples TRBV5-4 to TRBJ1-4, with 7 nucleotides matching TRBD1. From germline, CDR1 is SGHNT and CDR2 YYREEE (reference sequence). The CDR3 extends over 13 amino acids. J lost 4 bases, V lost 7 bases, and 4 bases had no gene match. In DNA form, the CDR3 reads TGTGCCAGCCGGGACAGCGATAATGAAAAACTGTTTTTT. The encoded protein is CASRDSDNEKLFF. The whole variable domain, remainder taken from reference TRBV5-4 and TRBJ1-4, is ETGVTQSPTHLIKTRGQQVTLRCSSQSGHNTVSWYQQALGQGPQFIFQYYREEENGRGNFPPRFSGLQFPNYSSELNVNALELDDSALYLCASRDSDNEKLFFGSGTQLSVL.

This clone is a singleton in its sample. CDR3 sequence: CASSQDPGRVGTEAFF. The CDR3 region has the DNA TGCGCCAGCAGCCAAGATCCGGGGAGGGTGGGGACTGAAGCTTTCTTT. The rearrangement uses TRBV4-1 and TRBJ1-1; the D is unclear. Germline-derived CDR1 and CDR2 are MGHRA and YSYEKL. The V end lost 0 bases, the J end lost 5 bases, and 16 bases lay between the germline ends. This CDR3 spans 16 amino acids.

The count of this clone is one. V gene TRBV12-2 combines with J gene TRBJ2-7; the D call TRBD1 from the table was never checked on the DNA. TRBV12-2 is classified as a pseudogene. This CDR3 contains 15 residues. The CDR3 sequence is CASRLGTARFEEQYF. CDR3 sequence (DNA): TGTGCAAGTCGCTTAGGGACAGCCCGATTTGAGGAGCAGTACTTC.

This clone occurred a few times. J is TRBJ2-1 and V is TRBV25-1; a weak D match, TRBD2 (6 bases). Germline V lookup: CDR1 MGHDK, CDR2 SYGVNS. V lost 1 base and J 6 bases, leaving 10 bases between the germline ends. The CDR3 loop spans 14 amino acids. CDR3 bases: TGTGCCAGCAGTGAATCCGGGGGTCGCAATGAGCAGTTCTTC. It codes for CASSESGGRNEQFF.

The chain joins TRBV11-3 to TRBJ2-7; D might be TRBD1 (6 bases). Trimming stripped 1 base from V and 7 bases from J, with 23 bases between. CDR1 SGHNT and CDR2 YENEEA come from the germline V gene. This CDR3 is built from 17 residues. CDR3 region: CASSLGGSIRGVGEQYF. For the CDR3, the DNA is TGTGCCAGCAGCTTAGGCGGGTCTATCAGGGGAGTTGGTGAGCAGTACTTC.

The genes are TRBV24-1 and TRBJ1-1, with TRBD1 as a possible D gene (5 bases). V lost 9 bases and J lost 10, with 17 bases in between. The CDR3 spans 12 residues. Germline assignment: CDR1 KGHDR and CDR2 SFDVKD. CDR3 residues: CATSDPMGRAFF. In DNA form, the CDR3 reads TGTGCCACCTCGGACCCCATGGGGCGAGCTTTCTTT.

V gene TRBV7-2 combines with J gene TRBJ2-1; weak D call: TRBD1 (5 bases). Germline assignment: CDR1 SGHTA and CDR2 FQGNSA. Trimming took off 4 bases at V and 3 bases at J, with 13 bases between the two ends. The CDR3 is 15 amino acids. The CDR3 nucleotides are TGTGCCAGCAGCTACATTAGTACAGGCTACAATGAGCAGTTCTTC. Its protein product is CASSYISTGYNEQFF. Variable domain in full (rest from reference TRBV7-2 and TRBJ2-1): GAGVSQSPSNKVTEKGKDVELRCDPISGHTALYWYRQSLGQGLEFLIYFQGNSAPDKSGLPSDRFSAERTGGSVSTLTIQRTQQEDSAVYLCASSYISTGYNEQFFGPGTRLTVL.

This clone came up once. The rearrangement uses TRBV16 and TRBJ2-1; D is uncertain. Germline CDR1 is KGHSY and CDR2 is FQNENV. There are 13 residues in the CDR3. Trimming removed 9 bases at V and 0 bases at J, with 9 bases between. This chain's CDR3 is CASDTSSYNEQFF. The CDR3 nucleotides are TGTGCCAGTGACACCAGCTCCTACAATGAGCAGTTCTTC.

The chain joins TRBV5-4 to TRBJ2-3, with a weak D call TRBD2 (6 bases). V gave up 4 bases and J gave up 0 bases, with 12 bases separating them. CDR1 and CDR2 (germline): SGHNT, YYREEE (reference sequence). The length of the CDR3 is 15 residues. Here the CDR3 reads CASSRRRGSTDTQYF. CDR3 sequence (DNA): TGTGCCAGCAGCCGTCGGAGGGGTAGCACAGATACGCAGTATTTT.

Worth noting for this clone: Other DNA sequences within the sample encode an identical CDR3. This chain uses TRBV11-2 with TRBJ1-1; no firm D call. The CDR3 contains 13 residues. Per the germline V gene, CDR1 is SGHAT and CDR2 is FQNNGV. Trimming took off 0 bases at V and 1 base at J, with 3 bases between the two ends. The CDR3 protein is CASSLDRNTEAFF. The CDR3 DNA sequence: TGTGCCAGCAGCTTAGATCGGAACACTGAAGCTTTCTTT.